The 16 T cell receptor beta chains presented below share a single source sample, sequenced in a study of T cell responses to AZD1222 COVID-19 vaccine. Assay: immunoSEQ multiplex PCR; the TCRdb copy retains only in-frame clones and omits some. The sample consists of more than 80,000 clones, approximately 90% of them appearing once. This specimen was peripheral blood, taken on day 0 of AZD1222 vaccination. The receptors come from an adult in good health.

The chain links TRBV5-1 to TRBJ1-1; 7 bases agree with TRBD1. This CDR3 comprises 16 residues. Per the germline V gene, CDR1 is SGHRS and CDR2 is YFSETQ. J lost 0 bases, V lost 1 base, and 6 bases had no gene match. For the CDR3, the DNA is TGCGCCAGCAGCTTGTTAAAGGGGGCTATGAACACTGAAGCTTTCTTT. Protein product: CASSLLKGAMNTEAFF.

The V gene is TRBV3-1 (or the pseudogene TRBV3-2), the J gene TRBJ2-7, with 7 nucleotides matching TRBD1. The CDR3 contains 14 residues. Trimming took 3 bases from V and 3 from J; bases not matched to a gene: 5. Germline V gene data show CDR1 as LGHDT and CDR2 as YNNKEL (reference sequence). CDR3 amino acids: CASSQGGQDYEQYF. CDR3 DNA: TGTGCCAGCAGCCAGGGCGGACAGGACTACGAGCAGTACTTC.

This clone was counted a few times. This chain uses TRBV7-2 with TRBJ1-5; TRBD1 is a possible D gene (5 bases). The V gene's germline CDR1 is SGHTA and CDR2 FQGNSA. This CDR3 contains 17 residues. Deletions cut 6 bases from V and 3 bases from J, with 21 bases between. The CDR3 nucleotides read TGTGCCAGCAGTCCCAGAGGAATTTCAGGGTTCAATCAGCCCCAGCATTTT. This translates into CASSPRGISGFNQPQHF.

V is TRBV29-1 and J is TRBJ2-2; no clear D gene. The CDR3 extends over 14 amino acids. Germline CDR1 reads SQVTM; CDR2 reads ANQGSEA. The V end was cut by 5 bases, the J end by 1 base, with 11 bases between. The CDR3: CSVTMLENTGELFF. DNA for the CDR3: TGCAGCGTTACCATGTTGGAGAACACCGGGGAGCTGTTTTTT.

DNA of the CDR3: TGTGCCAGCAGCGGACAGGCCTCAGACCTATTCTCTGGGGCCAACGTCCTGACTTTC. Translated, it gives CASSGQASDLFSGANVLTF. The V and J genes are TRBV9 and TRBJ2-6; perhaps TRBD1 as D (6 bases). Germline values: CDR1 SGDLS, CDR2 YYNGEE. The CDR3 spans 19 residues. Deletions cut 3 bases from V and 0 bases from J, with 19 bases between. Full variable domain (remainder filled in from reference TRBV9 and TRBJ2-6): DSGVTQTPKHLITATGQRVTLRCSPRSGDLSVYWYQQSLDQGLQFLIQYYNGEERAKGNILERFSAQQFPDLHSELNLSSLELGDSALYFCASSGQASDLFSGANVLTFGAGSRLTVL.

V gene TRBV2 combines with J gene TRBJ1-4; D is undetermined. V shed 3 bases and J shed 8 bases, with 10 bases lying between them. The CDR3 sequence is 13 residues long. Germline loops: CDR1 SNHLY, CDR2 FYNNEI. This CDR3 is CASSDWVGEKLFF. CDR3 DNA sequence: TGTGCCAGCAGTGACTGGGTGGGGGAAAAACTGTTTTTT.

The chain joins TRBV6-2 or TRBV6-3 to TRBJ2-3, with D maybe TRBD2 (6 bases). In germline, CDR1 is MNHEY, CDR2 SVGEGT. The germline V and J ends were trimmed by 4 bases and 6 bases, with 20 bases remaining between them. The CDR3 spans 16 residues. This chain's CDR3 is CASSSRRLRGSDTQYF. The CDR3 nucleotides read TGTGCCAGCAGTTCTCGGAGACTTCGGGGGTCCGATACGCAGTATTTT.

This clone was recorded many times. The CDR3 region is CASSWGESYGYTF. Written as DNA, the CDR3 is TGTGCCAGCAGCTGGGGGGAATCCTATGGCTACACCTTC. The V call is TRBV7-9, the J call TRBJ1-2; perhaps TRBD1 as D (5 bases). The germline gives CDR1 SEHNR, CDR2 FQNEAQ (reference sequence). The CDR3 spans 13 residues. Trimming removed 4 bases at V and 4 bases at J, with 10 bases between.

A word on this clone: Within the sample, other DNA sequences also encode this same CDR3. The chain joins TRBV4-3 to TRBJ1-5; possibly TRBD1 for D (5 bases). V lost 3 bases and J 4 bases, leaving 7 bases between the germline ends. The germline V gene encodes CDR1 LGHNA and CDR2 YSLEER. This CDR3 is 13 amino acids long. This chain's CDR3 is CASSQTVNQPQHF. CDR3 DNA sequence: TGCGCCAGCAGCCAGACAGTTAATCAGCCCCAGCATTTT.

The rearrangement uses TRBV12-3 or TRBV12-4 and TRBJ1-1, with D maybe TRBD1 (6 bases). The ends were cut back, 7 bases at V and 8 bases at J, with 14 bases in the middle. This CDR3 comprises 12 residues. Here the CDR3 DNA reads TGTGCCAGCACCCTCGGACAGATCGAAGCTTTCTTT. It encodes CASTLGQIEAFF.

This sequence joins TRBV19 and TRBJ2-1; TRBD2 is a possible D gene (6 bases). V lost 6 bases to trimming and J lost 4 bases, with 19 bases between them. The germline V gene encodes CDR1 LNHDA and CDR2 SQIVND (reference sequence). The length of the CDR3 is 16 residues. The CDR3 region is CASSRHSSDGYNEQFF. In DNA, the CDR3 is TGTGCCAGTAGCCGCCACTCTAGCGACGGATACAATGAGCAGTTCTTC.

This sequence joins TRBV14 and TRBJ1-4; D ambiguous. V was pared by 3 bases and J by 0 bases, with 8 bases between. The CDR3 has 15 amino acids. Germline CDR1 reads SGHDN; CDR2 reads FVKESK. This CDR3 is CASSQQVATNEKLFF. The CDR3 DNA reads TGTGCCAGCAGCCAGCAAGTTGCAACTAATGAAAAACTGTTTTTT.

Concerning this clone: One end of the junction fails to match germline, which may point to a read error. This chain connects TRBV12-3 or TRBV12-4 to TRBJ1-2, with D possibly matching TRBD1 (6 bases). CDR3 length: 12 residues. DNA for the CDR3: TGTGCCAGCAGTTTAGCCCTGCAACAGGGCCCGTTC. Translated: CASSLALQQGPF.

The gene calls are TRBV12-5 and TRBJ2-4; the match to TRBD1 covers 7 bases. V was pared by 6 bases and J by 2 bases, with 7 bases of the junction left unmatched. The CDR3 extends over 15 amino acids. The germline gives CDR1 LGHNT, CDR2 FRNRAP. This CDR3 reads CASGYAQGTKNIQYF. The CDR3 DNA follows: TGTGCTAGTGGGTACGCACAGGGGACCAAAAACATTCAGTACTTC.

The chain has TRBV5-6 and TRBJ1-2, with D possibly TRBD1 on 5 matching bases. With 1 base removed from V and 3 bases from J, the gap between germline ends came to 7 bases. This CDR3 region has 13 residues. In germline, CDR1 is SGHDT, CDR2 YYEEEE. The CDR3 reads CASSLRGYYGYTF. The CDR3 coding sequence is TGTGCCAGCAGCTTGCGGGGGTACTATGGCTACACCTTC.

This clone showed up just once. The chain uses TRBV6-6 and TRBJ1-2, with D possibly being TRBD1 (5 bases). Germline loops: CDR1 MNHNY, CDR2 SVGAGI (reference sequence). The CDR3 runs 12 residues. The V gene lost 5 bases and the J gene lost 4 bases, with 8 bases spanning the gap. The CDR3 sequence: CASSDSTYGYTF. The CDR3 DNA reads as TGTGCCAGCAGTGACAGCACCTATGGCTACACCTTC.